This entry features one T cell receptor (beta chain) sequence. This clonotype was counted many times. The clone's antigen remains unknown. Per-base quality was not reported, and no clone a single base away is much larger than it. The sample originates from a study of blood T cells in healthy people across ages (dated by TCRdb to 2015 to 2017). Looking at the study overall: In model experiments, template switching captured roughly one uniquely barcoded TCR beta cDNA molecule for every two T cells. To track age-related changes in TCR beta repertoire diversity, the study relied on deep sequencing normalized with unique cDNA molecular identifiers. To avoid experimental bias, donors of different ages were distributed randomly across sequencing lanes. Donors were grouped into four age groups: young (average approximately 15 years), middle-aged (roughly 38), aged (around 62) and long-lived (about 89). Using the same blood draw, the study looked at two additional independent replicas of 1 million unique cDNA reads for two donors, one aged 18 to 30 and the other aged 80 or older. Results the study describes overall, beyond this receptor: Since profiling was done on bulk unsorted PBMCs, naive and antigen-experienced compartments could not be conclusively compared. A strong correlation was found between observed TCR beta diversity and the percentage of naive T cells measured by flow cytometry. Estimates of total diversity based on one million sequenced T cells were considered lower bounds and underestimates. Donor CMV infection status was unknown, potentially confounding age-related changes in expanded clonotypes. Observed TCR beta diversity per million T cells fell roughly linearly with age, and a significant reduction was already apparent by age approximately 40. Compared with the aged group, more naive CD4+ T cells, fewer expanded clones and increased TCR diversity were shown by the long-lived group, suggesting age selection.

Libraries were constructed by 5' RACE. Sequencing took place on an Illumina HiSeq 2500. A second about 7 to 12 cycle PCR used a sample-barcoded 5' primer and a J-beta primer mix. A template-switch 5' adaptor carrying 12 random nucleotides introduced a unique molecular identifier onto each TCR beta cDNA molecule. At least 2.5 million CDR3-containing paired-end reads were obtained from each sample. First-strand cDNA synthesis was performed from all RNA using the Mint cDNA synthesis kit, with priming by a TRBC-specific oligonucleotide. After uracil-DNA glycosylase treatment, a first 18-cycle PCR used universal primers M1SS and BC2_uni_R on all cDNA. In the paper's pipeline: For normalization, 1 million high-quality reads were randomly selected from each sample, with every read carrying a distinct molecular identifier. Instead of being binned into consensus sequences, reads with shared molecular identifiers were discarded. MiTCR, with a Q25 quality threshold and the strictest error-elimination algorithm, was used for CDR3 identification, clonotype clustering and error correction. A nonparametric unseen species model with Euler transformation was used to estimate lower-bound total TCR beta diversity. TCRdb took the public reads, trimmed them with fastp at Q25, ran MiXCR for clone calling and kept in-frame beta chains. Each record represents a unique CDR3 protein, reported with the most common genes and DNA among its rows. V and J calls and clone size were set by TCRdb, not the authors. In all, the sample holds some 1.6 million distinct CDR3 sequences, and almost 35% of those were seen once. The leading ten clones occupy approximately 11% of the sample.

Donors were a few dozen systemically healthy Caucasian individuals from Russia aged roughly 6 to 90 years. Each donor gave roughly 9 milliliters of peripheral blood, drawn into EDTA-treated Vacutainer tubes. Ficoll-Paque density-gradient centrifugation was used to isolate PBMCs, with at least 7 million obtained per sample. Trizol reagent was used to extract total RNA from the PBMCs, yielding at least 6 micrograms per sample. The percentages of naive CD45RAhigh/CD27high T cells were determined by flow cytometry on a PBMC aliquot from every donor. The CDR3 sequence holds 14 residues, the cysteine and phenylalanine included. Of all the DNA, just the CDR3 is kept, 42 bases in frame from base 1. The germline V gene (reference sequence) gives CDR1 as MNHNY and CDR2 as SVGAGI. V is cut by 0 bases and J by 6 bases, and the space between the germline ends is 9 bases.

This sequence was found in a woman in her twenties or thirties in good health. Source material: blood. In this chain, TRBV6-6 is recombined with TRBJ2-1; TRBD2 is a weak D gene call, 6 bases matching. The DNA reads as follows: TGTGCCAGCAGTTACTCGCGGGGTACCAATGAGCAGTTCTTC. It encodes CASSYSRGTNEQFF.